The sequence of this T cell receptor (beta chain) was determined in a study of T cells after yellow fever vaccination. Study-level points and caveats: FACS-sorted repertoires might harbor abundant contaminating clonotypes from the bulk population. The booster response re-showed most primary clones: approximately 97% CD4, approximately 86% CD8. On re-exposure, the response was weaker but peaked faster, at day 5 versus 15.

This clonotype was seen repeatedly, ten times or more. Its antigen is undetermined. The CDR3 runs to 17 residues. Germline V gene data show CDR1 as SGHKS and CDR2 as YYEKEE (reference sequence). The junction had 9 bases not matched to a gene; V was cut back by 4 bases and J by 0 bases. TCRdb reprocessed the 5' RACE reads via MiXCR and lists one record per CDR3 protein. The sample lists 200,000 to 300,000 distinct CDR3 sequences, over 3% occurring once. The receptor was isolated from a man aged 18 to 29 who received the YFV17D yellow fever vaccine. This material consisted of PBMCs, taken 15 days after the yellow fever booster vaccination. The V and J genes are TRBV5-5 and TRBJ1-5; TRBD1 aligns across 8 bases. CDR3 sequence (DNA): TGTGCCAGCAGCCGATGGACAGGGTCCTATAGCAATCAGCCCCAGCATTTT. It codes for CASSRWTGSYSNQPQHF.